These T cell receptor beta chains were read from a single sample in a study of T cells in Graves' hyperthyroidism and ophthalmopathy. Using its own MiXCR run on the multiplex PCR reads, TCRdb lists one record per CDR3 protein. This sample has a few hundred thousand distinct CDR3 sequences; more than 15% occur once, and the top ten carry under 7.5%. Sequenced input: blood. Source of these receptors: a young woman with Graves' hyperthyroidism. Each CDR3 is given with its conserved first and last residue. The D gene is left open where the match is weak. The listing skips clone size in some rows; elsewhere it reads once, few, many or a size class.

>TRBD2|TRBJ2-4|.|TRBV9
CASSPWGGENIQYF
TGTGCCAGCAGCCCATGGGGGGGGGAGAACATTCAGTACTTC
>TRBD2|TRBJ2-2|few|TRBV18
CASSPLGRGSRTGELFF
TGTGCCAGCTCACCACTCGGCCGCGGGAGTAGAACCGGGGAGCTGTTTTTT
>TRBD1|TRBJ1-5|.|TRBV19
CASSKGQALNQPQHF
TGTGCCAGTAGCAAGGGACAGGCTCTCAATCAGCCCCAGCATTTT
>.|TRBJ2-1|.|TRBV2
CASSRLDEQFF
TGTGCCAGCAGCCGACTAGATGAGCAGTTCTTC
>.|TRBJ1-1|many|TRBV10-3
CAISESQGLSEAFF
TGTGCCATCAGTGAGTCTCAGGGTCTCTCTGAAGCTTTCTTT
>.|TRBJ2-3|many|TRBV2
CASSWEQPPDTQYF
TGTGCCAGCAGTTGGGAGCAGCCCCCAGATACGCAGTATTTT
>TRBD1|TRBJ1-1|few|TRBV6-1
CASTHGQGGTEAFF
TGTGCCAGCACCCATGGACAGGGGGGAACTGAAGCTTTCTTT
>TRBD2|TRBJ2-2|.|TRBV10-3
CAISGGSWDTGELFF
TGTGCCATCAGTGGCGGGAGTTGGGACACCGGGGAGCTGTTTTTT
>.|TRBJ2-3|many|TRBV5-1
CASSLAGIADTQYF
TGCGCCAGCAGCTTGGCCGGGATTGCAGATACGCAGTATTTT
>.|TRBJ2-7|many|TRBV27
CASSRLDTYEQYF
TGTGCCAGCAGTCGTCTGGATACCTACGAGCAGTACTTC
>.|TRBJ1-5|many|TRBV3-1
CASSQRGGNQPQHF
TGTGCCAGCAGCCAGCGGGGGGGCAATCAGCCCCAGCATTTT
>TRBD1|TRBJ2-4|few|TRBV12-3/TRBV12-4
CASSLRTGIAKNIQYF
TGTGCCAGCAGTCTCCGGACAGGCATAGCCAAAAACATTCAGTACTTC
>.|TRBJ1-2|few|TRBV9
CASSTTEYGYTF
TGTGCCAGCAGCACTACAGAGTATGGCTACACCTTC
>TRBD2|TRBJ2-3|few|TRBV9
CASSVGLAGAGDTQYF
TGTGCCAGCAGCGTCGGACTAGCGGGGGCGGGAGATACGCAGTATTTT
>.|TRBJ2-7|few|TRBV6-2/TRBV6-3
CASTMGEWASGIEQYF
TGTGCCAGCACGATGGGGGAGTGGGCATCTGGCATCGAGCAGTACTTC
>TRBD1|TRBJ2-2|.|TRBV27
CASSNPRTGVFTGELFF
TGTGCCAGCAGCAACCCCCGGACAGGGGTTTTCACCGGGGAGCTGTTTTTT
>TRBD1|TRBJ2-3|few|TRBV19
CASRPDRAFHTDTQYF
TGTGCCAGTAGACCGGACAGGGCCTTCCACACAGATACGCAGTATTTT
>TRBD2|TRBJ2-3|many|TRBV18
CASSSGLAVGDTQYF
TGTGCCAGCTCATCGGGACTAGCGGTGGGGGATACGCAGTATTTT
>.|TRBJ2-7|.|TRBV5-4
CASSRYGGHYEQYF
TGTGCCAGCAGCCGCTACGGGGGACACTACGAGCAGTACTTC
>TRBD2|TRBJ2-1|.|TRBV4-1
CASSQPPGDYPFF
TGCGCCAGCAGCCAACCTCCCGGGGACTACCCGTTCTTC
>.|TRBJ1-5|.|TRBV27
CASSPLVAQPQHF
TGTGCCAGCAGCCCCTTAGTAGCCCAGCCCCAGCATTTT
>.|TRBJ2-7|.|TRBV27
CANSFSISGAEQYF
TGTGCCAACAGTTTCTCCATATCGGGAGCCGAGCAGTACTTC
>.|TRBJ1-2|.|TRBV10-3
CAISTGRYGYTF
TGTGCCATCAGTACAGGGAGGTATGGCTACACCTTC
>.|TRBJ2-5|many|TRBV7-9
CASKGLAQETQYF
TGTGCCAGCAAGGGTTTGGCCCAAGAGACCCAGTACTTC
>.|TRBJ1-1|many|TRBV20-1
CSARGGYTEAFF
TGCAGTGCTAGAGGCGGGTACACTGAAGCTTTCTTT
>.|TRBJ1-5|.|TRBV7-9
CASSQDTAAYQPQHF
TGTGCCAGCAGCCAGGACACGGCCGCATATCAGCCCCAGCATTTT
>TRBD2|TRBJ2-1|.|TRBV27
CASSPPLGLAGTNEQFF
TGTGCCAGCAGCCCCCCCCTCGGACTAGCGGGAACCAATGAGCAGTTCTTC
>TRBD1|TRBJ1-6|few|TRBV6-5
CASSYTGQGKSPLHF
TGTGCCAGCAGTTATACGGGACAGGGAAAATCACCCCTCCACTTT
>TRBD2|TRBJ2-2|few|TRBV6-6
CASSYSASGTGELFF
TGTGCCAGCAGTTACTCGGCTAGCGGCACCGGGGAGCTGTTTTTT
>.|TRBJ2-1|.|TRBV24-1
CASAGEGHLNEQFF
TGTGCCAGTGCGGGGGAGGGACATTTGAATGAGCAGTTCTTC
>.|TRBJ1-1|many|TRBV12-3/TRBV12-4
CASSLDQGSGTEAFF
TGTGCCAGCAGTTTAGATCAGGGTTCAGGGACTGAAGCTTTCTTT
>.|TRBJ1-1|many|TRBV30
CAWKGDHTEAFF
TGTGCCTGGAAGGGGGATCACACTGAAGCTTTCTTT
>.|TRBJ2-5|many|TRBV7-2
CASSSQGIWETQYF
TGTGCCAGCAGCTCACAGGGAATTTGGGAGACCCAGTACTTC
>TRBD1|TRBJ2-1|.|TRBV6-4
CASSENRGTYNEQFF
TGTGCCAGCAGTGAGAACAGGGGGACCTACAATGAGCAGTTCTTC
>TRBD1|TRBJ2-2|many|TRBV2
CASTGQGAGELFF
TGTGCCAGCACGGGACAGGGCGCCGGGGAGCTGTTTTTT
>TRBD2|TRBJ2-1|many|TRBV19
CASSILAGVWNEQFF
TGTGCCAGTAGTATTCTAGCGGGAGTGTGGAATGAGCAGTTCTTC
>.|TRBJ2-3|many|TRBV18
CASSPTSAGTQYF
TGTGCCAGCTCTCCGACCAGCGCGGGTACGCAGTATTTT
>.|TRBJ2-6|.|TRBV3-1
CASSSGPGGANVLTF
TGTGCCAGCAGCTCAGGACCTGGCGGGGCCAACGTCCTGACTTTC
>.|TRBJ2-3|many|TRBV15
CATSIPSRARGTTDTQYF
TGTGCCACCAGCATACCTAGTAGGGCTAGGGGGACCACAGATACGCAGTATTTT
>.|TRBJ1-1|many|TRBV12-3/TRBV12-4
CASKVHIQSFF
TGTGCCAGCAAGGTACATATTCAATCTTTCTTT
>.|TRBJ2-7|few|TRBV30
CAWSRGLSSYEQYF
TGTGCCTGGAGCCGGGGACTTAGCTCCTACGAGCAGTACTTC
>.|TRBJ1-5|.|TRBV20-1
CSVPGQSNQPQHF
TGCAGTGTCCCAGGACAGTCCAATCAGCCCCAGCATTTT
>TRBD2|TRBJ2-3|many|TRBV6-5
CASSYSGLERTDTQYF
TGTGCCAGCAGTTACTCGGGACTAGAACGCACAGATACGCAGTATTTT
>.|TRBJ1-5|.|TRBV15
CASSRDRGAGNQPQHF
TGTGCCTCCAGCAGAGATCGGGGGGCTGGCAATCAGCCCCAGCATTTT
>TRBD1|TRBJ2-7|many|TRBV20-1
CSARDPGTGYYEQYF
TGCAGTGCTAGAGATCCAGGGACAGGGTACTACGAGCAGTACTTC
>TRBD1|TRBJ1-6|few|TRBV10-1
CASSEQGIHSPLHF
TGCGCCAGCAGTGAACAGGGGATACATTCACCCCTCCACTTT
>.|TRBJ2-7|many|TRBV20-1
CSASEGQVQYF
TGCAGTGCTAGCGAGGGGCAGGTGCAGTACTTC
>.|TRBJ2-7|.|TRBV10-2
CASSDMAFRTVSYEQYF
TGCGCCAGCAGTGATATGGCCTTCCGGACAGTCTCCTACGAGCAGTACTTC
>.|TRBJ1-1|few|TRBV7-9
CASHPVMSNTEAFF
TGTGCCAGCCATCCGGTTATGTCGAACACTGAAGCTTTCTTT
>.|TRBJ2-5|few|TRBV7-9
CASSLDPGIVETQYF
TGTGCCAGCAGCTTAGACCCGGGAATCGTAGAGACCCAGTACTTC
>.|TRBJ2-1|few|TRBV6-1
CASSPRANYNEQFF
TGTGCCAGCAGTCCTCGGGCCAATTACAATGAGCAGTTCTTC
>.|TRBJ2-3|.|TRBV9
CASSVGGIVGDTQYF
TGTGCCAGCAGCGTAGGCGGGATTGTCGGGGATACGCAGTATTTT